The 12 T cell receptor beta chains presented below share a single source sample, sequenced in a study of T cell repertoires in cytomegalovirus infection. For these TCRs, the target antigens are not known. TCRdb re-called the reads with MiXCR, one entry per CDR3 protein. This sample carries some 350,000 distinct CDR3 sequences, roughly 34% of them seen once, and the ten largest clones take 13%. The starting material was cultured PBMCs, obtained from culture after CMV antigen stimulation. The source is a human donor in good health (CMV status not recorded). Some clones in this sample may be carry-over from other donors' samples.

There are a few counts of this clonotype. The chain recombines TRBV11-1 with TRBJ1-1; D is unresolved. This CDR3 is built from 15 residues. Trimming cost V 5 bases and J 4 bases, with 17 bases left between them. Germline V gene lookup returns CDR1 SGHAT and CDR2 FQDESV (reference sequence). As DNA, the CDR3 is TGTGCCAGCAGCCCCCCGGGAGGGCTGGGCACTGAAGCTTTCTTT. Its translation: CASSPPGGLGTEAFF.

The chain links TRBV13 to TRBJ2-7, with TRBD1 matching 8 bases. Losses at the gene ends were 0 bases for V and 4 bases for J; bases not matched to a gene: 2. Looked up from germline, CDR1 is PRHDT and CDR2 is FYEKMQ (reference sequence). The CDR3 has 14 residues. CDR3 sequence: CASSLGTGVYEQYF. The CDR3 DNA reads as TGTGCCAGCAGCTTAGGGACAGGGGTGTACGAGCAGTACTTC.

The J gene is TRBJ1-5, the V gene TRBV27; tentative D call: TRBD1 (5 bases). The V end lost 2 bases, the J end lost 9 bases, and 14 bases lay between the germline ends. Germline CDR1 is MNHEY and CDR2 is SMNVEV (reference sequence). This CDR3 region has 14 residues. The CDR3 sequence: CASSLTPEGWPQHF. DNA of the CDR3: TGTGCCAGCAGTTTAACGCCGGAGGGGTGGCCCCAGCATTTT.

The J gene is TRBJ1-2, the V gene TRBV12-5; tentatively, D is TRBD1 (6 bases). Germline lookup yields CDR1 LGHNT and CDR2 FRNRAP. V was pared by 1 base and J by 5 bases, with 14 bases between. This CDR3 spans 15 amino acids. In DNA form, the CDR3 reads TGTGCTAGTGGTTTGGCCATCACAGGGTTTTATGGCTACACCTTC. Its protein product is CASGLAITGFYGYTF.

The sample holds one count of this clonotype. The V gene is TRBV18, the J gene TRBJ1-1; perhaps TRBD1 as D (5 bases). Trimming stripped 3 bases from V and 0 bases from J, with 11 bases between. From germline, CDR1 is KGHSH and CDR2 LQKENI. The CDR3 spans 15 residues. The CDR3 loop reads CASSPIQEMNTEAFF. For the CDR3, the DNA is TGTGCCAGCTCACCGATACAGGAGATGAACACTGAAGCTTTCTTT.

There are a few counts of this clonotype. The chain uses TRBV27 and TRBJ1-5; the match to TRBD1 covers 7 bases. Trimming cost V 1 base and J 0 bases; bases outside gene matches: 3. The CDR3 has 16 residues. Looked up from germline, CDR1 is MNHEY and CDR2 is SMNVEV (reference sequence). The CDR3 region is CASSLFWDSSNQPQHF. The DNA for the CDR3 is TGTGCCAGCAGTTTATTTTGGGACAGTAGCAATCAGCCCCAGCATTTT.

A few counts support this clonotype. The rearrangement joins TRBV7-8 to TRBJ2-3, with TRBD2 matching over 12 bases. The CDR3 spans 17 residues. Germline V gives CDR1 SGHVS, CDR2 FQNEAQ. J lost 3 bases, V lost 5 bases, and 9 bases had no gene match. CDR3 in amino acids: CASSPWTSGIVTDTQYF. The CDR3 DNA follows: TGTGCCAGCAGCCCCTGGACTAGCGGGATTGTAACAGATACGCAGTATTTT.

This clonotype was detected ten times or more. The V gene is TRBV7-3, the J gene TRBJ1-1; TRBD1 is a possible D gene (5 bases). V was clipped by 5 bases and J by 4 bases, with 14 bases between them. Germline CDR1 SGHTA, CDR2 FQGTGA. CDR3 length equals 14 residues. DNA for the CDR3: TGTGCCAGCAGCCCGTCGGGGGTGGGCACTGAAGCTTTCTTT. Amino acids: CASSPSGVGTEAFF.

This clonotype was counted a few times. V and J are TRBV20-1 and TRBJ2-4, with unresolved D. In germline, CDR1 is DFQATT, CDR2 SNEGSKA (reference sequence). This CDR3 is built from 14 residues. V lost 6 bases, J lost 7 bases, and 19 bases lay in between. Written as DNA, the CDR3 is TGCAGTGCCCGGAGACGCGTACAAGGGAACATTCAGTACTTC. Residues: CSARRRVQGNIQYF.

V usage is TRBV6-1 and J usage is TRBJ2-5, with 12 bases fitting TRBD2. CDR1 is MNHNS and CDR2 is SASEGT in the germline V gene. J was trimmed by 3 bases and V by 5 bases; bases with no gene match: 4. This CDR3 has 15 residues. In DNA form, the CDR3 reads TGTGCCAGCAGTTCCCGACTAGCGGGAGAAGAGACCCAGTACTTC. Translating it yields CASSSRLAGEETQYF.

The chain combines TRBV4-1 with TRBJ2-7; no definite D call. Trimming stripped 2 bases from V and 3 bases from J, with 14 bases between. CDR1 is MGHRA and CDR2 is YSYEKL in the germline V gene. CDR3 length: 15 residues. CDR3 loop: CASSQTTAAVYEQYF. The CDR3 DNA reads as TGCGCCAGCAGCCAAACAACCGCGGCAGTCTACGAGCAGTACTTC.

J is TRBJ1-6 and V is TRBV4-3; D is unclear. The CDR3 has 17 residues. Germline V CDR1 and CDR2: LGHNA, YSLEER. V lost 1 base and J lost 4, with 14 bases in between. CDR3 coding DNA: TGCGCCAGCAGCCAAGCTCCCGGATCCGTATATAATTCACCCCTCCACTTT. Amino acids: CASSQAPGSVYNSPLHF.